The entry that follows covers one TCR beta chain sequence. Antigen unknown. These data originate in a study of CXCR3-negative and CXCR3-positive naive CD8 T cells. Study-wide context: Total TRB output reached about 130 million reads, about 1.5 +/- 0.3 million per library.

The germline V gene has CDR1 MNHEY and CDR2 SVGEGT. CDR3 length equals 11 residues. The TRB libraries of cDNA were built by UMI-labeled 5' RACE. Reanalyzing the 5' RACE reads, TCRdb keeps one entry per CDR3 protein, without DNA. Its clone listing holds over 35,000 distinct CDR3 sequences. Study-level results: Much lower diversity was found in memory CD8+ cells, while both naive subsets had comparably high diversity.

The specimen sequenced was memory CD8+ T cells from blood. The gene calls are TRBV6-2 or TRBV6-3 and TRBJ2-5. The sequence came from a human donor in good health. Some clones in this sample may be carry-over from other donors' samples. This CDR3 is CASTGQETQYF.